These 26 T cell receptor beta chains were sequenced from one sample in a study of blood T cell repertoires in COVID-19. TCRdb's table, derived via immunoSEQ multiplex PCR, lists solely in-frame clones and lacks some. The sample lists approximately 280,000 clones; roughly 80% were seen once. The specimen was PBMCs or T cells enriched from blood (not recorded which). The receptors shown here come from a man aged 40-49 years who had been exposed to COVID-19.

V and J are TRBV18 and TRBJ1-3; D gene unclear. V lost 2 bases and J 2 bases, leaving 10 bases between the germline ends. The length of the CDR3 is 15 residues. Germline V CDR1 and CDR2: KGHSH, LQKENI. The CDR3 protein is CASSPARTTGNTIYF. DNA of the CDR3: TGTGCCAGCTCACCAGCGCGGACTACTGGAAACACCATATATTTT.

V gene TRBV9 combines with J gene TRBJ2-3, with TRBD1 identical over 10 bases. The CDR3 is 17 residues long. V shed 4 bases, J shed 3 bases, and the junction held 11 bases outside the gene matches. Germline CDR1 is SGDLS and CDR2 is YYNGEE. The DNA of the CDR3 is TGTGCCAGCAGCCTTTCGGGGTTGGGACAGGGGACAGATACGCAGTATTTT. Translating gives CASSLSGLGQGTDTQYF.

CDR3 in amino acids: CASSEGSGTDTQYF. The CDR3 DNA reads TGCGCCAGCAGTGAGGGTAGTGGCACAGATACGCAGTATTTT. The rearrangement joins TRBV10-1 to TRBJ2-3, with D hard to call. Germline lookup yields CDR1 WNHNN and CDR2 SYGVQD (reference sequence). V dropped 2 bases and J dropped 1 base, with 7 bases sitting between them. This CDR3 is built from 14 residues.

V is TRBV5-4 and J is TRBJ1-3, with D perhaps matching TRBD1 (5 bases). V was cut by 0 bases and J by 4 bases, with 11 bases left in between. Germline CDR1 SGHNT, CDR2 YYREEE (reference sequence). This CDR3 contains 15 residues. The CDR3 DNA reads as TGTGCCAGCAGCTTGGGGGGCAGGGCCGGAAACACCATATATTTT. Protein product: CASSLGGRAGNTIYF.

The J gene is TRBJ2-2, the V gene TRBV3-1 (or the pseudogene TRBV3-2); 14 bases line up with TRBD2. V shed 4 bases and J 8 bases; nucleotides not matched to a gene: 3. Germline V gene data show CDR1 as LGHDT and CDR2 as YNNKEL (reference sequence). The CDR3 has 15 residues. CDR3 coding DNA: TGTGCCAGCAGCCGACTAGCGGGAGGGGTAGGGGAGCTGTTTTTT. Amino acid sequence: CASSRLAGGVGELFF.

This chain connects TRBV2 to TRBJ1-2; D is possibly TRBD1 (6 bases). CDR1 SNHLY and CDR2 FYNNEI come from the germline V gene. V lost 7 bases, J lost 3 bases, and 15 bases lay in between. The CDR3 loop spans 14 amino acids. The CDR3 bases are TGTGCCAGCAAGGTGGGCAGGGGTTACTATGGCTACACCTTC. Translation gives CASKVGRGYYGYTF.

The J gene is TRBJ1-4, the V gene TRBV28, with D unresolved. CDR3 length: 15 amino acids. V was cut by 6 bases and J by 7 bases, with 18 bases left in between. The germline V gene encodes CDR1 MDHEN and CDR2 SYDVKM. CDR3 nucleotide sequence: TGTGCCAGCAGAGGTCGACACGTTGCCGTTGAAAAACTGTTTTTT. Amino acids: CASRGRHVAVEKLFF.

The V gene is TRBV30, the J gene TRBJ2-5, with D possibly matching TRBD2 (6 bases). The V gene lost 5 bases and the J gene lost 2 bases, with 15 bases spanning the gap. The germline CDR1 and CDR2 sequences are GTSNPN and SVGIG (reference sequence). The CDR3 totals 14 residues. CDR3 nucleotides: TGTGCCTGGGGCCGCGGGACGGAGCAAGAGACCCAGTACTTC. It specifies CAWGRGTEQETQYF.

Of note for this clone: The sample has other DNA sequences that encode this CDR3 too. The CDR3 coding sequence is TGTGCCAGCAGCTTAGGGACAGGGAGGACTGAAGCTTTCTTT. Amino acid sequence: CASSLGTGRTEAFF. This chain uses TRBV7-3 with TRBJ1-1, with 9 bases aligning to TRBD1. V lost 2 bases to trimming and J lost 5 bases; unmatched junction nucleotides: 3. Germline V gives CDR1 SGHTA, CDR2 FQGTGA. This CDR3 has 14 residues.

This clone was seen ten or more times. This same CDR3 is encoded by further DNA sequences in the sample. The rearrangement links TRBV27 to TRBJ2-7; TRBD2 agrees at 11 bases. Germline V gene lookup returns CDR1 MNHEY and CDR2 SMNVEV (reference sequence). The V gene end was trimmed by 8 bases and the J gene end by 4 bases; junction bases not matched to a gene: 7. The CDR3 loop spans 14 amino acids. CDR3 residues: CASRPGTSGYEQYF. The CDR3 DNA is TGTGCCAGCCGCCCCGGGACTAGCGGTTACGAGCAGTACTTC.

The gene calls are TRBV9 and TRBJ1-3; D possibly corresponds to TRBD1 (6 bases). The CDR3 extends over 15 amino acids. V was shortened by 0 bases and J by 4 bases, with 11 bases between the two germline ends. CDR1 and CDR2 from the germline V gene are SGDLS and YYNGEE. The CDR3 loop is CASSVDSTGGNTIYF. The CDR3 bases are TGTGCCAGCAGCGTAGATTCCACAGGGGGAAACACCATATATTTT.

This chain connects TRBV5-1 to TRBJ2-7, with a weak D call TRBD2 (5 bases). In germline, CDR1 is SGHRS, CDR2 YFSETQ. Trimming left V 0 bases short and J 3 bases short, with 16 bases between. The CDR3 totals 16 residues. CDR3 sequence (DNA): TGCGCCAGCAGCTTGGAGTCCGGGGAATGGGGCTACGAGCAGTACTTC. Protein product: CASSLESGEWGYEQYF.

CDR3 sequence reads: CASSVKGVFQEYGYTF. In DNA, the CDR3 is TGTGCCAGCAGCGTAAAGGGAGTTTTCCAGGAGTATGGCTACACCTTC. The rearrangement uses TRBV9 and TRBJ1-2; D gene uncertain. CDR1 and CDR2 (germline): SGDLS, YYNGEE. CDR3 length: 16 amino acids. The V and J ends lost 1 base and 5 bases respectively, with 18 bases between them. The variable domain in full, completed from reference TRBV9 and TRBJ1-2, reads DSGVTQTPKHLITATGQRVTLRCSPRSGDLSVYWYQQSLDQGLQFLIQYYNGEERAKGNILERFSAQQFPDLHSELNLSSLELGDSALYFCASSVKGVFQEYGYTFGSGTRLTVV.

This clone was detected once. The chain has TRBV9 and TRBJ2-1; D gene unclear. Trimming cost V 0 bases and J 2 bases, with 9 bases left between them. This CDR3 is 15 amino acids long. The germline gives CDR1 SGDLS, CDR2 YYNGEE. The CDR3 nucleotides read TGTGCCAGCAGCGTAGCCTACTTTACCTACAATGAGCAGTTCTTC. Encoded protein: CASSVAYFTYNEQFF.

This clone has only a few counts. The V and J genes are TRBV6-5 and TRBJ1-2, with TRBD1 as a possible D gene (5 bases). The CDR3 has 13 residues. CDR1 MNHEY and CDR2 SVGAGI come from the germline V gene. V was clipped by 8 bases and J by 3 bases, with 13 bases between them. CDR3 sequence reads: CASGGGNDYGYTF. Here the CDR3 DNA reads TGTGCCAGCGGCGGGGGGAATGACTATGGCTACACCTTC.

The chain combines TRBV18 with TRBJ2-4, with a possible D match to TRBD2 (5 bases). The germline V gene has CDR1 KGHSH and CDR2 LQKENI. The CDR3 has 14 amino acids. V was cut by 3 bases and J by 7 bases, with 13 bases left in between. The CDR3 coding sequence is TGTGCCAGCTCACCCCCGGGGTCAGGCAACATTCAGTACTTC. This gives the protein CASSPPGSGNIQYF.

The chain recombines TRBV5-1 with TRBJ2-1, with 10 positions matching TRBD1. J was trimmed by 7 bases and V by 6 bases; bases with no gene match: 13. The CDR3 totals 16 residues. In germline, CDR1 is SGHRS, CDR2 YFSETQ. CDR3 residues: CASMPKSRTGGNEQFF. The CDR3 DNA sequence: TGCGCCAGCATGCCCAAGAGTAGGACAGGGGGGAATGAGCAGTTCTTC.

The J gene is TRBJ2-7, the V gene TRBV19; 7 bases match TRBD1. J was trimmed by 0 bases and V by 0 bases; bases with no gene match: 5. The CDR3 totals 16 residues. Germline loops: CDR1 LNHDA, CDR2 SQIVND (reference sequence). The CDR3 loop reads CASSIDGQVSSYEQYF. The CDR3, as DNA: TGTGCCAGTAGTATAGACGGACAGGTGAGCTCCTACGAGCAGTACTTC. Supplemented by reference TRBV19 and TRBJ2-7, the full variable domain reads DGGITQSPKYLFRKEGQNVTLSCEQNLNHDAMYWYRQDPGQGLRLIYYSQIVNDFQKGDIAEGYSVSREKKESFPLTVTSAQKNPTAFYLCASSIDGQVSSYEQYFGPGTRLTVT.

This chain links TRBV6-5 with TRBJ1-4; D uncertain. Germline V gives CDR1 MNHEY, CDR2 SVGAGI. V lost 6 bases and J lost 8, with 13 bases in between. This CDR3 is 13 amino acids long. CDR3: CASSDRFQEKLFF. DNA of the CDR3: TGTGCCAGCAGCGATCGATTTCAGGAAAAACTGTTTTTT.

V is TRBV30 and J is TRBJ1-2, with 8 bases identical to TRBD1. The CDR3 is 18 amino acids. CDR1 and CDR2 (germline): GTSNPN, SVGIG (reference sequence). V lost 3 bases and J lost 2; bases outside the gene matches: 17. As DNA, the CDR3 is TGTGCCTGGAGCTCCCAGACGGGACAGGTTGCCTTAAACTATGGCTACACCTTC. As protein: CAWSSQTGQVALNYGYTF.

This chain links TRBV9 with TRBJ2-3; TRBD1 matches at 11 bases. With 2 bases clipped from V and 3 bases from J, the junction kept 2 bases outside the gene matches. Germline CDR1 reads SGDLS; CDR2 reads YYNGEE. The CDR3 runs 15 residues. CDR3 nucleotide sequence: TGTGCCAGCAGCGTGGACAGGGGGCTTACAGATACGCAGTATTTT. The encoded protein is CASSVDRGLTDTQYF. Full variable domain (rest looked up from reference TRBV9 and TRBJ2-3): DSGVTQTPKHLITATGQRVTLRCSPRSGDLSVYWYQQSLDQGLQFLIQYYNGEERAKGNILERFSAQQFPDLHSELNLSSLELGDSALYFCASSVDRGLTDTQYFGPGTRLTVL.

This chain links TRBV19 with TRBJ1-1, with 8 bases lining up with TRBD1. The junction had 3 bases not matched to a gene; V was cut back by 1 base and J by 2 bases. The CDR3 is 15 residues long. Per the germline V gene, CDR1 is LNHDA and CDR2 is SQIVND (reference sequence). The CDR3 bases are TGTGCCAGTAGTATAGGCCCAGGGGGCAACACTGAAGCTTTCTTT. Translated, it gives CASSIGPGGNTEAFF.

The chain is built from TRBV18 and TRBJ2-7; 8 bases map to TRBD2. Per the germline V gene, CDR1 is KGHSH and CDR2 is LQKENI. This CDR3 is 14 amino acids long. Trimming took 3 bases from V and 1 from J; bases not matched to a gene: 2. CDR3 DNA sequence: TGTGCCAGCTCACCCGGCGGGAGGTCCTACGAGCAGTACTTC. Protein sequence: CASSPGGRSYEQYF.

This rearrangement joins TRBV18 to TRBJ1-5; D is possibly TRBD1 (5 bases). Trimming removed 3 bases at V and 6 bases at J, with 9 bases between. Germline V gives CDR1 KGHSH, CDR2 LQKENI. The CDR3 contains 13 residues. CDR3 nucleotide sequence: TGTGCCAGCTCACCGAGCGGGGGTCAGCCCCAGCATTTT. It encodes CASSPSGGQPQHF.

The chain links TRBV3-1 (or the pseudogene TRBV3-2) to TRBJ2-1; TRBD2 matches at 7 bases. The CDR3 extends over 16 amino acids. CDR1 is LGHDT, CDR2 YNNKEL, per germline (reference sequence). The trim removed 4 bases at V and 3 bases at J, leaving 9 bases unmatched. DNA of the CDR3: TGTGCCAGCAGCCCTACCTGGACGGGAGGCTACAATGAGCAGTTCTTC. Encoded protein: CASSPTWTGGYNEQFF.

The gene calls are TRBV6-4 and TRBJ2-1, with 7 bases aligning to TRBD2. Germline loops: CDR1 MRHNA, CDR2 SNTAGT. The CDR3 loop spans 14 amino acids. After removal of 6 bases from V and 5 bases from J, the junction contained 7 bases not matched to a gene. CDR3 residues: CASSGRLGNNEQFF. CDR3 bases: TGTGCCAGCAGCGGGAGGTTGGGGAACAATGAGCAGTTCTTC.